These T cell receptor beta chains were read from a single sample in a study of tumour-infiltrating T cells in Burkitt lymphoma. Method: immunoSEQ multiplex PCR; TCRdb's copy keeps in-frame clones and lacks some. The sample includes tens of thousands of clones, around a third of them seen just once. Specimen: tumor tissue. Receptors were obtained from a human donor with Burkitt lymphoma. The CDR3 runs from the conserved cysteine through the conserved F or W. The D gene is left open where the match is weak. Only part of the rows carry a size: once, few, many, or a class if the clone is expanded.

V	J	size	D	DNA	CDR3
TRBV4-1	TRBJ2-7	few	.	TGCGCCAGCAGCCACCCAGGTGGGGGGGCTTTCTACGAGCAGTACTTC	CASSHPGGGAFYEQYF
TRBV27	TRBJ2-1	.	TRBD2	TGTGCCAGCAGAACTCTAGCGGGGGTCGTCTTC	CASRTLAGVVF
TRBV4-1	TRBJ1-2	many	.	TGCGCCAGCAGCCAAGACGACAGTAACTATGGCTACACCTTC	CASSQDDSNYGYTF
TRBV11-2	TRBJ2-1	.	TRBD1	TGTGCCAGCAGCTTAGGACAGGGCTTGCAGTTCTTC	CASSLGQGLQFF
TRBV11-3	TRBJ1-4	.	.	TGTGCCAACCAGAACTCCACAGGGCCCGCTCACCCCGGGACTGAAAAACTGTTTTTT	CANQNSTGPAHPGTEKLFF
TRBV2	TRBJ1-3	.	.	TGTGCCAGCAGTGAGGTGGCAGTTGGAAACACCATATATTTT	CASSEVAVGNTIYF
TRBV5-6	TRBJ2-7	few	.	TGTGCCAGCAGCTTAGGTGGTACCCACGAGCAGTACTTC	CASSLGGTHEQYF
TRBV2	TRBJ2-7	few	.	TGTGCCAGCAGCGGACTCCGATCCTACGAGCAGTACTTC	CASSGLRSYEQYF
TRBV18	TRBJ1-2	.	.	TGTGCCAGCTCACCCGGGAGGTCGTACTATGGCTACACCTTC	CASSPGRSYYGYTF
TRBV10-3	TRBJ1-5	few	.	TGTGCCATCTCACGACAGGATAATCAGCCCCAGCATTTT	CAISRQDNQPQHF
TRBV5-1	TRBJ2-5	.	.	TGCGCCAGCAGCTTGGCCCCAGACTCCCCCGAGACCCAGTACTTC	CASSLAPDSPETQYF
TRBV15	TRBJ2-1	.	TRBD1	TGTGCCACCAGCAGAGATCCCCGCCGGACAGGGAAAAACAATGAGCAGTTCTTC	CATSRDPRRTGKNNEQFF
TRBV28	TRBJ1-2	.	.	TGTGCCAGCAGTACTCCGGGCTATGGCTACACCTTC	CASSTPGYGYTF
TRBV4-3	TRBJ2-7	.	.	TGCGCCAGCAGCCAAGATTATAACAGGGCAAACGAGCAGTACTTC	CASSQDYNRANEQYF
TRBV7-9	TRBJ1-2	once	TRBD1	TGTGCCAGCAGTACCGGACAGGACCTATATGGCTACACCTTC	CASSTGQDLYGYTF
TRBV19	TRBJ1-5	.	.	TGTGCCAGTAGACTGACAGGCCAGGGGAATCAGCCCCAGCATTTT	CASRLTGQGNQPQHF
TRBV4-1	TRBJ2-5	.	.	TGCGCCAGCAGCCAAGATAGGTTGGAGACCCAGTACTTC	CASSQDRLETQYF
TRBV19	TRBJ2-1	few	TRBD2	TGTGCCAGTAGCATACTAGCGGGGGGTGAGCAGTTCTTC	CASSILAGGEQFF
TRBV4-1	TRBJ2-7	.	.	TGCGCCAGCAGCCAAGAGAGCAGTCTCCTGTACGAGCAGTACTTC	CASSQESSLLYEQYF
TRBV5-4	TRBJ1-1	few	.	TGTGCCAGCAGCTTGAATTACGCTGAAGCTTTCTTT	CASSLNYAEAFF
TRBV6-5	TRBJ1-1	few	TRBD1	TGTGCCAGCAGTTCCGGGACAGGGAAGACTGAAGCTTTCTTT	CASSSGTGKTEAFF
TRBV2	TRBJ1-2	few	.	TGTGCCAGCAGTGCGGCAGGGGAAGGAGGCTACACCTTC	CASSAAGEGGYTF
TRBV14	TRBJ1-3	few	.	TGTGCCAGCAGCCAACCGGGGAGAAACACCATATATTTT	CASSQPGRNTIYF
TRBV5-1	TRBJ1-4	.	.	TGCGCCAGCAGCTTGAGGGCAGGGGCGCTTGCAACTAATGAAAAACTGTTTTTT	CASSLRAGALATNEKLFF
TRBV19	TRBJ1-4	.	.	TGTGCCAGTAGTATACAGGGTGAAAAACTGTTTTTT	CASSIQGEKLFF
TRBV7-2	TRBJ2-7	.	.	TGTGCCAGCAGCTTCTTATACGAGCAGTACTTC	CASSFLYEQYF
TRBV7-2	TRBJ1-5	few	TRBD1	TGTGCCAGCAGCATTGACAGGGGCCAGCCCCAGCATTTT	CASSIDRGQPQHF
TRBV19	TRBJ1-2	few	.	TGTGCCAGTAGTCCGGGACCGCTTGCTGGCTACACCTTC	CASSPGPLAGYTF
TRBV5-6	TRBJ1-1	.	.	TGTGCCAGCAGCTTCGGGAACACTGAAGCTTTCTTT	CASSFGNTEAFF
TRBV5-1	TRBJ2-5	.	TRBD2	TGCGCCAGCAGCTTGGCCTCGACTAGCGGGGGCCAAGAGACCCAGTACTTC	CASSLASTSGGQETQYF
TRBV4-1	TRBJ2-2	.	.	TGCGCCAGCAGCCCCATCGTACTAACATCCACCGGGGAGCTGTTTTTT	CASSPIVLTSTGELFF
TRBV6-1	TRBJ1-5	.	TRBD1	TGTGCCAGCAGTGAGTTAGGGACAGTGAATCAGCCCCAGCATTTT	CASSELGTVNQPQHF
TRBV4-2	TRBJ2-7	few	TRBD1	TGTGCCAGCAGCCAAGGGGAAAAAAGGCGGACAGGGGGCAGCGAGCAGTACTTC	CASSQGEKRRTGGSEQYF
TRBV2	TRBJ2-1	few	.	TGTGCCAGCAGTGATGGGGATAAGAATGAGCAGTTCTTC	CASSDGDKNEQFF
TRBV10-3	TRBJ1-4	.	TRBD1	TGTGCCATCAGTGAGGAACCAACAGGGGGAACTAATGAAAAACTGTTTTTT	CAISEEPTGGTNEKLFF
TRBV7-2	TRBJ1-1	.	.	TGTGCCAGCAGCTCGCGGCGTTCCACTGAAGCTTTCTTT	CASSSRRSTEAFF
TRBV9	TRBJ1-5	few	.	TGTGCCAGCAGCGTAGGGCAGGGAAAAAATCAGCCCCAGCATTTT	CASSVGQGKNQPQHF
TRBV2	TRBJ2-3	.	.	TGTGCCAGCAGTGAACTAGATACGCAGTATTTT	CASSELDTQYF
TRBV4-1	TRBJ2-2	.	.	TGCGCCAGCAGCCAAGAGATGGGGGACACCGGGGAGCTGTTTTTT	CASSQEMGDTGELFF
TRBV10-3	TRBJ1-5	few	TRBD1	TGTGCCATCAGTGAGTGGGGACAGGGGTTGGGTCAGCCCCAGCATTTT	CAISEWGQGLGQPQHF
TRBV6-1	TRBJ1-3	few	.	TGTGCCTCCAATCGGGAAAGCGGAAACACCATATATTTT	CASNRESGNTIYF
TRBV18	TRBJ1-3	.	.	TGTGCCAGCTCACCGGGGGAAGCATCCGGAAACACCATATATTTT	CASSPGEASGNTIYF
TRBV6-6	TRBJ1-2	few	.	TGTGCCAGCAGTTATGGGAGGGGCGGCTACACCTTC	CASSYGRGGYTF
TRBV5-6	TRBJ1-2	few	TRBD1	TGTGCCAGCAGCCGGGACAGGGGTTCAAGAGGCTACACCTTC	CASSRDRGSRGYTF
TRBV6-5	TRBJ2-3	few	TRBD2	TGTGCCAGCAGCCGCGGGGGAAGCACAGATACGCAGTATTTT	CASSRGGSTDTQYF